The following is a T cell receptor (beta chain) sequence with its context. There are 16 residues in the CDR3. CDR1 and CDR2 (germline): MDHEN, SYDVKM. V gave up 5 bases and J gave up 4 bases, with 21 bases separating them. Individual cDNA molecules received unique molecular identifiers during library preparation. TCRdb passed the 5' RACE reads through MiXCR, listing each CDR3 protein once. The repertoire holds 57,000 or so distinct CDR3 sequences, more than 10% seen once, with roughly 1.2% in the top ten. This record belongs to a study of early T cells in non-severe SARS-CoV-2 infection. Study context: Sequencing of bulk RNA from unsorted whole blood was done, without chain pairing.

The chain links TRBV28 to TRBJ2-7; possibly TRBD1 for D (5 bases). The source is an adult who was a healthcare worker with PCR-confirmed SARS-CoV-2 infection or an uninfected control (not recorded which). The donor label of this sample is uncertain. The specimen comprised whole blood, sampled at baseline. The CDR3 sequence is CASSTTPGPRGYEQYV. Here the CDR3 DNA reads TGTGCCAGCAGTACCACCCCAGGGCCCCGAGGTTACGAGCAGTACGTC.